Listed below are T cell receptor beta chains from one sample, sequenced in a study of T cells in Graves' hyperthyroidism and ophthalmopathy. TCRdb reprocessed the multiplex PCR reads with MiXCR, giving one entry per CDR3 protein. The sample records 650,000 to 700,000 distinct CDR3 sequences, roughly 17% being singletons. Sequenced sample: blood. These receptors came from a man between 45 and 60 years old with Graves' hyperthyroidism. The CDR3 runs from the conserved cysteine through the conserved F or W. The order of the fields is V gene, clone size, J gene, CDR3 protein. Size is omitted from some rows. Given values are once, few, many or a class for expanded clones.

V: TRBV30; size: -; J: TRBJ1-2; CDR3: CAWNANYGYTF
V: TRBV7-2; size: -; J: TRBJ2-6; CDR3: CASSLALVSGRTGGANVLTF
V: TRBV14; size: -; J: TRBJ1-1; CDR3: CASSQDRVFFTEAFF
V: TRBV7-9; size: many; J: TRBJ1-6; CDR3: CASSSGPGNSPLHF
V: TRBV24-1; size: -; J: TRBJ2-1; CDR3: CATSDLVSPREQFF
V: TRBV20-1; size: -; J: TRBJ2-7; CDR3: CSAKGETSGTYEQYF
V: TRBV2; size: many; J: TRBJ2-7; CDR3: CASSGGTGTGPYEQYF
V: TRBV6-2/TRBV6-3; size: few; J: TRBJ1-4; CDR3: CASSYVAGAAEKLFF
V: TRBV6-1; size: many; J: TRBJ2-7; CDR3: CASSEKQRTYEQYF
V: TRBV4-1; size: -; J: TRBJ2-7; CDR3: CASSPPGTAEQYF
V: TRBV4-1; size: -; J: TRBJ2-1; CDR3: CASSKGQGNNEQFF
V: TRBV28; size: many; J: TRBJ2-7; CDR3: CASSFLGGSYEQYF
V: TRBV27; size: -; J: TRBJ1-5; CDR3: CASSLDWNQPQHF
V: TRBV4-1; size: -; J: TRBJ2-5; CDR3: CASSQVRWLAGAQETQYF
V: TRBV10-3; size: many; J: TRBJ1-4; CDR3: CAISDREKLFF
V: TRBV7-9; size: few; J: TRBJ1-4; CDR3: CASSARDRANEKLFF
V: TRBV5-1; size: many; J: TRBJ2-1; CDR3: CASSLISGRANNEQFF
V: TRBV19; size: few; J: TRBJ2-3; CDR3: CASRVDDTADTQYF
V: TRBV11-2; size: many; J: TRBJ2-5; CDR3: CATRIQETQYF
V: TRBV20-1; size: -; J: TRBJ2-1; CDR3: CSGGLALEQFF
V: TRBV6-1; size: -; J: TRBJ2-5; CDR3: CASSEGSSQETQHF
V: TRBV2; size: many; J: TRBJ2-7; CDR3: CASSETASGPYEQYF
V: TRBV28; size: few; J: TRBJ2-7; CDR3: CASTGTSGFYEQYF
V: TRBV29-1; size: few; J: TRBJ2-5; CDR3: CSVETGASETQYF
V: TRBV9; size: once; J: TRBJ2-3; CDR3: CASSVEGRLSTDTQYF
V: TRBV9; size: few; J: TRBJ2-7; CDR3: CASSVNWGTEQYF
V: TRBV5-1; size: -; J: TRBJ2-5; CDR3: CASSLGSGWGETQYF
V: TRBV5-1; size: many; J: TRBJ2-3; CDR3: CASRGTSDTDTQYF
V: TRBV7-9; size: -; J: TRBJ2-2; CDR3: CASTETGSGELFF
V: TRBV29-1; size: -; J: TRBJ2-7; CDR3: CSGTVASGAPNEQYF